This record looks at one T cell receptor beta chain sequence and its context. V was shortened by 5 bases and J by 4 bases, with 12 bases between the two germline ends. CDR3 length equals 15 residues. Germline V gene lookup returns CDR1 SGHTA and CDR2 FQGNSA. The entry originates in a study of blood T cell repertoires in COVID-19. Across the whole study: Samples of COVID-19 (acute and convalescent) were obtained from the United States, Italy and Spain. PBMCs, B-cell-depleted T cells, or T cells were the source of the cDNA or gDNA that made up the material.

Original processing notes: Using reference gene primer amplification, nucleated cell counts were estimated. Clones were sequenced by immunoSEQ multiplex PCR, and TCRdb holds only the in-frame ones, with some missing. V, J and clone size are those of that table, while D and trimming were read from the DNA. The sample consists of 200,000 to 250,000 clones, 80% of them appearing once. The sequencing sample was made of peripheral blood. The receptor comes from a woman between 65 and 79 years old with acute or convalescent COVID-19. The V gene is TRBV7-2, the J gene TRBJ1-6, with TRBD1 as a possible D gene (6 bases). CDR3 bases: TGTGCCAGCAGCCCAAGGACAGAGTATAATTCACCCCTCCACTTT. It translates to CASSPRTEYNSPLHF.